Each of the 18 T cell receptor beta chains below was sequenced from the same sample in a study of blood T cells in healthy people across ages. The authors ran a second PCR of roughly 6 to 12 cycles using a sample-barcoded 5' primer and a J-beta primer mix. MiXCR was run by TCRdb on the 5' RACE reads, yielding one entry per CDR3 protein. Among approximately 730,000 distinct CDR3 sequences, approximately 43% were seen once, and the ten largest hold under 25%. Sequencing was carried out using blood. The receptors shown here come from a woman aged 60 to 75 in good health.

The gene calls are TRBV12-3 or TRBV12-4 and TRBJ1-4, with TRBD1 matching 9 bases. Trimming cost V 2 bases and J 1 base; bases outside gene matches: 11. This CDR3 comprises 19 residues. CDR3: CASSLKNRGRSLTNEKLFF. CDR3 DNA sequence: TGTGCCAGCAGTTTAAAAAACAGGGGGCGCAGTTTAACTAATGAAAAACTGTTTTTT.

This clonotype appeared a few times. This chain uses TRBV25-1 with TRBJ2-7, with 8 bases identical to TRBD2. V shed 3 bases and J 6 bases; nucleotides not matched to a gene: 10. Germline-derived CDR1 and CDR2 are MGHDK and SYGVNS. The CDR3 consists of 15 residues. The CDR3 loop is CASSDPSEGTSEQYF. Written as DNA, the CDR3 is TGTGCCAGCAGTGACCCCTCCGAGGGGACTAGCGAGCAGTACTTC.

Only a few counts were recorded for this clonotype. The V gene is TRBV28, the J gene TRBJ1-2, with TRBD1 matching 8 bases. CDR3 length equals 14 residues. Germline loops: CDR1 MDHEN, CDR2 SYDVKM. Unmatched junction bases numbered 9, after V lost 5 bases and J lost 7 bases. The chain's CDR3 is CASSLTGGRSGYTF. The CDR3 nucleotides are TGTGCCAGCAGTCTAACAGGGGGGAGAAGTGGCTACACCTTC.

The rearrangement links TRBV29-1 to TRBJ2-7, with TRBD1 identical over 7 bases. With V trimmed by 2 bases and J by 2 bases, 6 bases remained unmatched. CDR1 SQVTM and CDR2 ANQGSEA come from the germline V gene. This CDR3 has 14 residues. CDR3 bases: TGCAGCGTTGAAAGGGGGACAGAGACCTACGAGCAGTACTTC. It translates to CSVERGTETYEQYF.

This rearrangement joins TRBV6-1 to TRBJ2-1; TRBD2 agrees at 9 bases. V trimming: 4 bases; J trimming: 8 bases; junction bases outside the gene matches: 12. The CDR3 is 16 amino acids. In germline, CDR1 is MNHNS, CDR2 SASEGT. Written as DNA, the CDR3 is TGTGCCAGCAGTGGTAGCGGGGGTATTGACGTCCATGAGCAGTTCTTC. Its protein is CASSGSGGIDVHEQFF.

This chain uses TRBV7-9 with TRBJ2-7, with 9 bases identical to TRBD2. The end of the DNA is better explained by TRBJ2-5, so the J call may be wrong. CDR1 and CDR2 (germline): SEHNR, FQNEAQ (reference sequence). The CDR3 length is 16 residues. CDR3 coding DNA: TGTGCCAGCAGCTTCGGCGGGAGGGCCCTGGAAGAGACCCAGTACTTC. It yields the protein CASSFGGRALEETQYF.

This chain links TRBV15 with TRBJ1-1, with unresolved D. Germline CDR1 reads LNHNV; CDR2 reads YYDKDF (reference sequence). With 1 base removed from V and 1 base from J, the gap between germline ends came to 4 bases. CDR3 length: 13 amino acids. CDR3 nucleotide sequence: TGTGCCACCAGCAGAGCTGAGAACACTGAAGCTTTCTTT. Its protein is CATSRAENTEAFF.

This clonotype has a count of ten or more. This chain connects TRBV10-3 to TRBJ2-7; 7 nucleotides agree with TRBD1. The CDR3 length is 13 residues. V trimming: 5 bases; J trimming: 1 base; junction bases outside the gene matches: 2. CDR1 is ENHRY and CDR2 is SYGVKD in the germline V gene. The CDR3 nucleotides read TGTGCCATCAGTTTGGGACAGTCCTACGAGCAGTACTTC. Its translation is CAISLGQSYEQYF.

This clonotype occurred many times. The chain employs TRBV5-4 and TRBJ2-7, with D possibly being TRBD1 (5 bases). V was cut by 0 bases and J by 1 base, with 11 bases left in between. Germline-derived CDR1 and CDR2 are SGHNT and YYREEE (reference sequence). The CDR3 has 15 residues. CDR3 loop: CASSLETASSYEQYF. The CDR3 bases are TGTGCCAGCAGCTTGGAGACAGCTTCTTCCTACGAGCAGTACTTC.

This clonotype was recorded a few times. The V call is TRBV3-1, the J call TRBJ2-1, with D tentatively TRBD2 (6 bases). Trimming removed 4 bases from V and 8 bases from J, with 12 bases in between. The CDR3 sequence is 13 residues long. In germline, CDR1 is LGHDT, CDR2 YNNKEL (reference sequence). Here the CDR3 DNA reads TGTGCCAGCAGCCTAGGAGGGAAGTATGAGCAGTTCTTC. This sequence encodes CASSLGGKYEQFF.

This clonotype turned up a few times. The rearrangement links TRBV6-5 to TRBJ2-2, with TRBD1 identical over 10 bases. Per the germline V gene, CDR1 is MNHEY and CDR2 is SVGAGI. Losses at the gene ends were 6 bases for V and 7 bases for J; bases not matched to a gene: 8. This CDR3 has 15 residues. DNA of the CDR3: TGTGCCAGCAGCCCTCCGGACAGGGGGGGCGGGGAGCTGTTTTTT. Translated: CASSPPDRGGGELFF.

This clonotype appeared many times. The chain uses TRBV6-2 or TRBV6-3 and TRBJ2-1; D gene ambiguous. The V and J ends lost 5 bases and 5 bases respectively, with 13 bases between them. This CDR3 is 14 amino acids long. Looked up from germline, CDR1 is MNHEY and CDR2 is SVGEGT. This chain's CDR3 is CASSHVTGNNEQFF. The CDR3 region has the DNA TGTGCCAGCAGTCATGTGACGGGTAACAATGAGCAGTTCTTC.

The chain recombines TRBV25-1 with TRBJ2-7; the D is unclear. Trimming removed 1 base at V and 2 bases at J, with 9 bases between. CDR3 length: 14 amino acids. Germline V gene lookup returns CDR1 MGHDK and CDR2 SYGVNS. The CDR3, as DNA: TGTGCCAGCAGTGAATGGGGTCGCACCTACGAGCAGTACTTC. Translation: CASSEWGRTYEQYF.

As regards this clonotype: At one end the junction does not follow the germline gene, possibly because of a read error. This chain uses TRBV2 with TRBJ2-5; D unresolved. This CDR3 comprises 12 residues. In germline, CDR1 is SNHLY, CDR2 FYNNEI. CDR3 amino acids: CAVSQYQETRYF. The CDR3 DNA follows: TGTGCCGTCAGCCAGTACCAAGAGACCCGGTACTTC.

V usage is TRBV5-1 and J usage is TRBJ2-1; tentatively, D is TRBD2 (5 bases). The V end lost 4 bases, the J end lost 4 bases, and 12 bases lay between the germline ends. The length of the CDR3 is 14 residues. Germline-derived CDR1 and CDR2 are SGHRS and YFSETQ. CDR3 sequence: CASSVRTDYNEQFF. The DNA for the CDR3 is TGCGCCAGCAGCGTTCGGACTGATTACAATGAGCAGTTCTTC. Looking up the rest from reference TRBV5-1 and TRBJ2-1 gives the full variable domain: KAGVTQTPRYLIKTRGQQVTLSCSPISGHRSVSWYQQTPGQGLQFLFEYFSETQRNKGNFPGRFSGRQFSNSRSEMNVSTLELGDSALYLCASSVRTDYNEQFFGPGTRLTVL.

This clonotype was counted at least ten times. DNA of the CDR3: TGTGCCAGCAGTTCATCTGGTTACAATGAGCAGTTCTTC. Its protein is CASSSSGYNEQFF. The chain couples TRBV7-9 to TRBJ2-1; D call uncertain. This CDR3 spans 13 amino acids. The V gene's germline CDR1 is SEHNR and CDR2 FQNEAQ (reference sequence). V gave up 6 bases and J gave up 4 bases, with 10 bases separating them.

This clonotype occurred a few times. The CDR3 sequence: CASSRGLGADDTEAFF. The CDR3, as DNA: TGTGCCAGCAGCCGCGGATTGGGCGCCGATGACACTGAAGCTTTCTTT. This rearrangement joins TRBV3-1 to TRBJ1-1; D ambiguous. V lost 4 bases to trimming and J lost 3 bases, with 18 bases between them. CDR3 length equals 16 residues. CDR1 and CDR2 from the germline V gene are LGHDT and YNNKEL (reference sequence).

The rearrangement uses TRBV3-1 and TRBJ2-5; 7 bases are a match to TRBD1. V was pared by 4 bases and J by 4 bases, with 9 bases of the junction left unmatched. Germline V CDR1 and CDR2: LGHDT, YNNKEL (reference sequence). This CDR3 contains 15 residues. CDR3 amino acids: CASSRGQTPGETQYF. CDR3 in DNA: TGTGCCAGCAGCCGGGGACAGACTCCGGGAGAGACCCAGTACTTC.